This TCR beta chain was sequenced for a study of blood T cell repertoires in COVID-19. Germline V CDR1 and CDR2: MDHEN, SYDVKM. The CDR3 runs 15 residues. Trimming took off 5 bases at V and 1 base at J, with 14 bases between the two ends. Original methodology: Amplified reference gene primers provided the basis for estimating nucleated cell counts. Some clones are missing from TCRdb's copy, which holds only in-frame ones; the method was immunoSEQ multiplex PCR. V, J and clone size reflect that table, while D and trimming were determined from the DNA. The table includes around 150,000 clones, approximately 80% detected once. The sample holds a few counts of this clone.

This clonotype originated in a woman in her sixties or seventies with active or convalescent COVID-19. The rearrangement joins TRBV28 to TRBJ1-2; tentative D call: TRBD1 (6 bases). The sequencing sample was made of peripheral blood. In DNA form, the CDR3 reads TGTGCCAGCAGTACCCTGGACAGAGGTAACTATGGCTACACCTTC. Translated: CASSTLDRGNYGYTF.